Sequencing of this T cell receptor beta chain was carried out in a study of blood T cell repertoires in COVID-19. Overall study context: Material from acute and convalescent COVID-19 was sourced from the United States, Italy and Spain. T cells, B-cell-depleted T cells, or PBMCs provided the cDNA or gDNA that served as material.

Per the authors' pipeline: Estimation of nucleated cell counts relied on the amplification of reference gene primers. The assay was immunoSEQ multiplex PCR, and TCRdb's table has in-frame clones only and misses some. The D gene and trimming were derived from the DNA, and the V and J assignments and clone size from that table. The top ten hold approximately 4.6% of the sample, which has 250,000 or so clones, roughly 89% seen once. CDR3 length equals 14 residues. Trimming removed 6 bases at V and 7 bases at J, with 16 bases between. CDR1 and CDR2 (germline): MDHEN, SYDVKM. The genes are TRBV28 and TRBJ1-5, with a tentative D call TRBD1 (5 bases). The sequence came from a woman between 40 and 50 years old who had recovered from COVID-19. Sequencing was carried out using peripheral blood. The CDR3 reads CASSLGGEEQPQHF. In DNA, the CDR3 is TGTGCCAGCAGCTTGGGGGGTGAAGAACAGCCCCAGCATTTT. The whole variable domain, filled in from reference TRBV28 and TRBJ1-5, reads DVKVTQSSRYLVKRTGEKVFLECVQDMDHENMFWYRQDPGLGLRLIYFSYDVKMKEKGDIPEGYSVSREKKERFSLILESASTNQTSMYLCASSLGGEEQPQHFGDGTRLSIL.